The 14 T cell receptor beta chains below were found in one sample sequenced in a study of blood T cell repertoires in COVID-19. Profiled with immunoSEQ multiplex PCR; TCRdb holds only in-frame clones, not every one. The table records about 110,000 clones, over 75% of them present only once. Specimen: peripheral blood. These receptors all stem from a woman in her sixties or seventies with acute or convalescent COVID-19.

The gene calls are TRBV19 and TRBJ1-2, with TRBD1 identical over 8 bases. The germline V gene has CDR1 LNHDA and CDR2 SQIVND (reference sequence). Trimming took 2 bases from V and 3 from J; bases not matched to a gene: 8. This CDR3 is built from 16 residues. DNA for the CDR3: TGTGCCAGTAGTATACTCACAGGACAGGGCCACTATGGCTACACCTTC. This gives the protein CASSILTGQGHYGYTF.

This chain connects TRBV18 to TRBJ2-7; no clear D gene. The CDR3 has 15 amino acids. The V and J ends lost 8 bases and 3 bases respectively, with 20 bases between them. In germline, CDR1 is KGHSH, CDR2 LQKENI. CDR3 DNA sequence: TGTGCCAGCACCGAAGCCCTTGGCGGATACTACGAGCAGTACTTC. Its translation is CASTEALGGYYEQYF.

This chain connects TRBV10-3 to TRBJ1-1; D unresolved. This CDR3 spans 15 amino acids. V shed 3 bases and J shed 11 bases, with 22 bases lying between them. Germline CDR1 reads ENHRY; CDR2 reads SYGVKD. CDR3 protein: CAISDPVEPAGTAFF. The CDR3 nucleotides read TGTGCCATCAGTGACCCCGTGGAACCGGCGGGTACGGCTTTCTTT.

The table lists this clone with a few counts. This chain joins TRBV3-1 (or the pseudogene TRBV3-2) and TRBJ1-4; D uncertain. The V gene lost 3 bases and the J gene lost 8 bases, with 13 bases spanning the gap. The CDR3 is made up of 14 amino acids. CDR1 LGHDT and CDR2 YNNKEL come from the germline V gene (reference sequence). In nucleotides, the CDR3 is TGTGCCAGCAGCCACCGAAATCGAGGCGAAAAACTGTTTTTT. Protein sequence: CASSHRNRGEKLFF.

The gene calls are TRBV15 and TRBJ2-7, with a tentative D call TRBD2 (6 bases). Germline lookup yields CDR1 LNHNV and CDR2 YYDKDF (reference sequence). The CDR3 loop spans 14 amino acids. Between the trimmed V and J ends, which lost 0 bases and 5 bases, there was a span of 11 bases. As DNA, the CDR3 is TGTGCCACCAGCAGAGATGGTGGGACTGACGAGCAGTACTTC. Protein product: CATSRDGGTDEQYF.

J is TRBJ1-6 and V is TRBV2; 10 nucleotides agree with TRBD1. CDR1 and CDR2 (germline): SNHLY, FYNNEI. Unmatched junction bases numbered 5, after V lost 5 bases and J lost 10 bases. The CDR3 consists of 14 residues. The CDR3 bases are TGTGCCAGCAGTCCCGGGACAGGGGTCTCACCCCTCCACTTT. It specifies CASSPGTGVSPLHF.

The V call is TRBV5-6, the J call TRBJ1-1, with D uncertain. CDR1 is SGHDT, CDR2 YYEEEE, per germline. The CDR3 runs 14 residues. Trimming took 4 bases from V and 3 from J, leaving 13 bases between them. CDR3 in DNA: TGTGCCAGCAGCGCGGCGGCATTGGACACTGAAGCTTTCTTT. This translates into CASSAAALDTEAFF.

The rearrangement uses TRBV7-2 and TRBJ1-3; 7 nucleotides match TRBD1. The J segment lost 11 bases and the V segment lost 5 bases, leaving 15 bases of the junction unmatched. Germline assignment: CDR1 SGHTA and CDR2 FQGNSA. The CDR3 is 15 amino acids. The DNA for the CDR3 is TGTGCCAGCAGCCAGCCCATTAGTGGCAGGGGGTCCATATATTTT. Translation gives CASSQPISGRGSIYF.

The rearrangement links TRBV27 to TRBJ2-2, with D possibly TRBD2 on 6 matching bases. V lost 6 bases, J lost 2 bases, and 13 bases lay in between. The CDR3 is 15 residues long. CDR1 is MNHEY and CDR2 is SMNVEV in the germline V gene (reference sequence). The CDR3 sequence is CASSISRGNTGELFF. CDR3 sequence (DNA): TGTGCCAGCAGCATATCGCGGGGAAACACCGGGGAGCTGTTTTTT.

This clone was seen just once. V gene TRBV6-6 combines with J gene TRBJ2-1, with unresolved D. This CDR3 contains 15 residues. Germline assignment: CDR1 MNHNY and CDR2 SVGAGI (reference sequence). V lost 4 bases and J lost 5, with 15 bases in between. CDR3 sequence (DNA): TGTGCCAGCAGTTCCCTACGGAGTAGCAACAATGAGCAGTTCTTC. Amino acid sequence: CASSSLRSSNNEQFF.

The chain couples TRBV29-1 to TRBJ2-1; tentatively, D is TRBD1 (5 bases). Trimming stripped 4 bases from V and 4 bases from J, with 23 bases between. Looked up from germline, CDR1 is SQVTM and CDR2 is ANQGSEA. CDR3 length: 17 amino acids. The CDR3 nucleotides are TGCAGCGTTGGGGTGCGGTTTCTCTCTCCAGGGTACAATGAGCAGTTCTTC. Translated, it gives CSVGVRFLSPGYNEQFF.

This sequence joins TRBV3-1 (or the pseudogene TRBV3-2) and TRBJ2-1; D is perhaps TRBD1 (6 bases). V was clipped by 0 bases and J by 6 bases, with 12 bases between them. Germline V gene lookup returns CDR1 LGHDT and CDR2 YNNKEL (reference sequence). The CDR3 is 15 amino acids. The CDR3 coding sequence is TGTGCCAGCAGCCAAGATGTTGGCAGGGGCAATGAGCAGTTCTTC. This codes for CASSQDVGRGNEQFF.

J is TRBJ2-1 and V is TRBV18; 9 bases map to TRBD2. The CDR3 runs 15 residues. Trimming cost V 3 bases and J 8 bases; bases outside gene matches: 8. The V gene's germline CDR1 is KGHSH and CDR2 LQKENI. CDR3 nucleotides: TGTGCCAGCTCACCTTTCGGGACTAGCATTTATGAGCAGTTCTTC. Translating gives CASSPFGTSIYEQFF.

This clone showed up just once. The chain combines TRBV9 with TRBJ2-3; 7 bases are shared with TRBD2. The V and J ends lost 3 bases and 0 bases, in that order; junction bases with no gene match: 13. Germline V gene sequence: CDR1 SGDLS, CDR2 YYNGEE. The CDR3 spans 18 residues. The CDR3 coding sequence is TGTGCCAGCAGCGCCCCCGAAGCGGGGAGGATTAGCACAGATACGCAGTATTTT. This translates into CASSAPEAGRISTDTQYF.